The T cell receptor (beta chain) under discussion was sequenced for a study of OX40 agonist ivuxolimab in advanced cancers. Libraries were prepared by immunoSEQ multiplex PCR; TCRdb keeps only in-frame clonotypes and omits some of them. In the table there are 35,000 to 45,000 clones, approximately 80% of which are singletons. This receptor was taken from an adult with an advanced solid tumor such as melanoma, head and neck, liver or kidney cancer. Specimen: CD4+ or CD8+ T cells sorted from blood, collected in a trial of the OX40 agonist ivuxolimab.

CDR3 coding DNA: TGTGCCAGCAGTGAACGGGGCTATGGCTACACCTTC. This translates into CASSERGYGYTF. The V gene is TRBV6-1, the J gene TRBJ1-2; no clear D gene. The CDR3 covers 12 residues. Per the germline V gene, CDR1 is MNHNS and CDR2 is SASEGT. V lost 2 bases and J lost 4, with 5 bases in between.